These 8 T cell receptor beta chains were all obtained from the same sample, sequenced in a study of blood T cell repertoires in COVID-19. Generated by immunoSEQ multiplex PCR, the TCRdb table keeps only in-frame clones and is missing some. In the table there are about 130,000 clones, about 80% of which are singletons. The sample was peripheral blood. The receptor set was obtained from a human donor in a cohort sampled during active COVID-19.

The genes are TRBV5-1 and TRBJ1-5; tentative D call: TRBD1 (5 bases). The CDR3 is made up of 15 amino acids. CDR1 and CDR2 from the germline V gene are SGHRS and YFSETQ. The V end lost 0 bases, the J end lost 7 bases, and 14 bases lay between the germline ends. The CDR3 sequence: CASSLEGRARQPQHF. The CDR3 nucleotides read TGCGCCAGCAGCTTGGAGGGCAGGGCCAGGCAGCCCCAGCATTTT.

The chain uses TRBV18 and TRBJ2-7, with D perhaps TRBD1 (6 bases). The CDR3 has 15 amino acids. V shed 1 base and J shed 2 bases, with 12 bases lying between them. Germline loops: CDR1 KGHSH, CDR2 LQKENI. CDR3 DNA: TGTGCCAGCTCACCACGGGGACACAATACCTACGAGCAGTACTTC. It translates to CASSPRGHNTYEQYF. Drawing the rest from reference TRBV18 and TRBJ2-7, the complete variable domain is NAGVMQNPRHLVRRRGQEARLRCSPMKGHSHVYWYRQLPEEGLKFMVYLQKENIIDESGMPKERFSAEFPKEGPSILRIQQVVRGDSAAYFCASSPRGHNTYEQYFGPGTRLTVT.

This clone has at least ten counts. The chain joins TRBV5-1 to TRBJ1-6; D remains ambiguous. Looked up from germline, CDR1 is SGHRS and CDR2 is YFSETQ. The CDR3 loop spans 15 amino acids. Trimming took off 0 bases at V and 2 bases at J, with 6 bases between the two ends. CDR3 DNA: TGCGCCAGCAGCTTGGAGCACCCCTATAATTCACCCCTCCACTTT. This codes for CASSLEHPYNSPLHF.

This clone was observed a handful of times. The V and J genes are TRBV7-9 and TRBJ2-7; TRBD1 agrees at 7 bases. Germline CDR1 is SEHNR and CDR2 is FQNEAQ (reference sequence). V lost 4 bases to trimming and J lost 5 bases; unmatched junction nucleotides: 8. This CDR3 contains 14 residues. The CDR3 DNA follows: TGTGCCAGCAGCTCGACAGGGTCTCGGCACGAGCAGTACTTC. This gives the protein CASSSTGSRHEQYF.

The CDR3 sequence: CASSGAENEKLFF. CDR3 DNA sequence: TGTGCCAGCAGTGGGGCAGAAAATGAAAAACTGTTTTTT. This chain connects TRBV2 to TRBJ1-4; D unresolved. With 4 bases removed from V and 5 bases from J, the gap between germline ends came to 8 bases. The CDR3 consists of 13 residues. Germline lookup yields CDR1 SNHLY and CDR2 FYNNEI.

The CDR3 DNA follows: TGTGCCAGCAGCGTCAGCGGGGGCCTTAACACCGGGGAGCTGTTTTTT. Its translation is CASSVSGGLNTGELFF. This chain joins TRBV9 and TRBJ2-2; 8 bases agree with TRBD2. Germline V gene lookup returns CDR1 SGDLS and CDR2 YYNGEE. The CDR3 totals 16 residues. The trim removed 2 bases at V and 2 bases at J, leaving 5 bases unmatched.

This clone was detected only once. The gene calls are TRBV30 and TRBJ2-2; TRBD2 aligns across 10 bases. Germline lookup yields CDR1 GTSNPN and CDR2 SVGIG (reference sequence). This CDR3 region has 14 residues. J was trimmed by 4 bases and V by 2 bases; bases with no gene match: 1. CDR3 in amino acids: CAWSRLAGTGELFF. The CDR3, as DNA: TGTGCCTGGAGTCGACTAGCGGGCACCGGGGAGCTGTTTTTT.

V is TRBV4-1 and J is TRBJ2-7, with 7 bases that match TRBD1. There are 15 residues in the CDR3. CDR1 and CDR2 (germline): MGHRA, YSYEKL. The V gene end was trimmed by 2 bases and the J gene end by 3 bases; junction bases not matched to a gene: 7. The CDR3 sequence: CASSQNTGTVYEQYF. The CDR3 DNA sequence: TGCGCCAGCAGCCAAAATACCGGGACAGTCTACGAGCAGTACTTC.